Listed below are T cell receptor beta chains from one sample, sequenced in a study of T cells in tuberculosis. Clones were read by immunoSEQ multiplex PCR, and TCRdb kept only the in-frame ones, dropping some. The sample has some 31,000 clones; 85% to 95% are singletons. Sequences were obtained from PBMCs. Receptor source: a donor aged 10 to 29 with latent tuberculosis or without tuberculosis infection. The CDR3 runs from the conserved cysteine through the conserved F or W. The D gene is left open where the match is weak. Expanded clones get a size class; other rows say once, few or many, or leave the size out.

clone size	V gene	J gene	D gene	CDR3 DNA	CDR3 protein
few	TRBV9	TRBJ2-3	TRBD2	TGTGCCAGCAGCTCCCCGCGTGGGCTAGCGGGGACAGATACGCAGTATTTT	CASSSPRGLAGTDTQYF
.	TRBV5-1	TRBJ2-1	TRBD2	TGCGCCAGCAGCCCAGGGACTAGCGGGTACAATGAGCAGTTCTTC	CASSPGTSGYNEQFF
.	TRBV5-1	TRBJ1-5	.	TGCGCCAGCAGCTTGGACAGGGTAGATCAGCCCCAGCATTTT	CASSLDRVDQPQHF
.	TRBV28	TRBJ1-5	.	TGTGCCAGCAGTCCGCCCACAGGGATAAATCAGCCCCAGCATTTT	CASSPPTGINQPQHF
.	TRBV11-2	TRBJ2-7	TRBD1	TGTGCCAGCAGCTTGGGGACAGTTCCCTCCTACGAGCAGTACTTC	CASSLGTVPSYEQYF
.	TRBV6-5	TRBJ1-1	.	TGTGCCAGCAGCAAAGACAGAGTTACTGAAGCTTTCTTT	CASSKDRVTEAFF
.	TRBV28	TRBJ2-1	.	TGTGCCAGCAGTTCCGCAACGACAGCAGAGATACAGTTCTTC	CASSSATTAEIQFF
.	TRBV7-9	TRBJ1-5	TRBD1	TGTGCCAGCAGCTTACTCACCGGGACAGATAGCAATCAGCCCCAGCATTTT	CASSLLTGTDSNQPQHF
.	TRBV29-1	TRBJ2-1	TRBD1	TGCAGCGCCGGGACAGGGGGTGGGAATGAGCAGTTCTTC	CSAGTGGGNEQFF
.	TRBV5-4	TRBJ2-1	.	TGTGCCAGCAGCCCCCCCCGGGGATCCTACAATGAGCAGTTCTTC	CASSPPRGSYNEQFF
.	TRBV30	TRBJ1-1	.	TGTGCCTGGGACCAGGGGACCATGAACACTGAAGCTTTCTTT	CAWDQGTMNTEAFF
.	TRBV9	TRBJ1-6	TRBD1	TGTGCCAGCAGCCAAGGGGGCGAAAATTCACCCCTCCACTTT	CASSQGGENSPLHF
once	TRBV7-2	TRBJ2-3	TRBD2	TGTGCCAGCAGCCTATGGGGAGGGAGCACAGATACGCAGTATTTT	CASSLWGGSTDTQYF
.	TRBV5-6	TRBJ2-2	TRBD1	TGTGCCAGCAGCTTGGCCTTGACAGGGGGAACCGGGGAGCTGTTTTTT	CASSLALTGGTGELFF
once	TRBV7-2	TRBJ2-6	.	TGTGCCAGCAGCTTAGAGCGGAAAAGGCACTCTGGGGCCAACGTCCTGACTTTC	CASSLERKRHSGANVLTF
.	TRBV5-6	TRBJ2-3	TRBD2	TGTGCCAGCAGTTTAGCGGGGCTCTACCCAGATACGCAGTATTTT	CASSLAGLYPDTQYF
.	TRBV19	TRBJ2-7	TRBD1	TGTGCCAGTAGTAGGGGACAGGAGCAGTACTTC	CASSRGQEQYF
.	TRBV7-3	TRBJ2-2	.	TGTGCCAGCAGCTTAACGGCGGGCACCGGGGAGCTGTTTTTT	CASSLTAGTGELFF
once	TRBV4-1	TRBJ2-2	TRBD2	TGCGCCAGCAGCCACGAGACTAGCAGAAACACCGGGGAGCTGTTTTTT	CASSHETSRNTGELFF
.	TRBV28	TRBJ1-2	TRBD1	TGTGCCAGCAGTCTCCTCGACAGGGGCTATGGCTACACCTTC	CASSLLDRGYGYTF
.	TRBV6-5	TRBJ2-3	TRBD1	TGTGCCACTCTCCCCCGGGACAGGAAGCATACGCAGTATTTT	CATLPRDRKHTQYF
.	TRBV28	TRBJ2-5	TRBD1	TGTGCCAGCAGTCGCCGGACAGGCGGCTCACAGACCCAGTACTTC	CASSRRTGGSQTQYF
.	TRBV11-3	TRBJ2-1	TRBD2	TGTGCCAGCGGGGGAGGGTCGGGGAATGAGCAGTTCTTC	CASGGGSGNEQFF
.	TRBV7-2	TRBJ1-2	TRBD1	TGTGCCAGCAGCCGAACAATCCCGGGACAGGGTGGGGGCTACACCTTC	CASSRTIPGQGGGYTF
.	TRBV28	TRBJ2-7	.	TGTGCCAGCAGTGCCCGGACAGTTGGGCCCGGCGAGCAGTACTTC	CASSARTVGPGEQYF
.	TRBV29-1	TRBJ2-1	TRBD2	TGCAGCGCCACGCAAGCGGGGGGCTCCTACAATGAGCAGTTCTTC	CSATQAGGSYNEQFF
once	TRBV2	TRBJ2-5	TRBD2	TGTGCCAGCACCGGACTAGCGGGAGGAGAGACCCAGTACTTC	CASTGLAGGETQYF
.	TRBV29-1	TRBJ2-3	TRBD2	TGCAGCGTTGACGGGGGGACGAGATATACGCAGTATTTT	CSVDGGTRYTQYF
.	TRBV29-1	TRBJ2-3	TRBD2	TGCAGCGTTGTTAGCGGGGCAGATACGCAGTATTTT	CSVVSGADTQYF
.	TRBV2	TRBJ1-1	.	TGTGCCAGCAGTGGGGTTAGCCGGGGGGGGAACACTGAAGCTTTCTTT	CASSGVSRGGNTEAFF
once	TRBV7-7	TRBJ2-2	.	TGTGCCAGCAGCCGACGGTACAGGGACGGGGAGCTGTTTTTT	CASSRRYRDGELFF
.	TRBV19	TRBJ1-2	.	TGTGCCAGTAGTGTCAGCCCAGGGAATGGCGGCTACACCTTC	CASSVSPGNGGYTF
.	TRBV4-3	TRBJ1-1	.	TGCGCCAGCAGCGTATGGTTCGGGGGAGGCACTGAAGCTTTCTTT	CASSVWFGGGTEAFF
.	TRBV29-1	TRBJ1-2	.	TGCAGCGTTCCCGAGATCCGAAACGGCTATGGCTACACCTTC	CSVPEIRNGYGYTF
.	TRBV4-1	TRBJ2-5	.	TGCGCCAGCAGCCGTTCCGGGACTCAAGAGACCCAGTACTTC	CASSRSGTQETQYF
.	TRBV13	TRBJ1-3	.	TGTGCCAGCAGCTCCGACTACTACTCTGGAAACACCATATATTTT	CASSSDYYSGNTIYF
.	TRBV27	TRBJ2-7	TRBD1	TGTGCCAGCAGCCCGGGACAGGGGGAGGCCTACGAGCAGTACTTC	CASSPGQGEAYEQYF
.	TRBV5-4	TRBJ2-5	.	TGTGCCAGCAGCTTGGAAGGGGAAGGCGCGACCCAGTACTTC	CASSLEGEGATQYF
.	TRBV2	TRBJ2-7	TRBD1	TGTGCCAGCAGTTTCCCGGGACAGGGTCAGCATACCTACGAGCAGTACTTC	CASSFPGQGQHTYEQYF